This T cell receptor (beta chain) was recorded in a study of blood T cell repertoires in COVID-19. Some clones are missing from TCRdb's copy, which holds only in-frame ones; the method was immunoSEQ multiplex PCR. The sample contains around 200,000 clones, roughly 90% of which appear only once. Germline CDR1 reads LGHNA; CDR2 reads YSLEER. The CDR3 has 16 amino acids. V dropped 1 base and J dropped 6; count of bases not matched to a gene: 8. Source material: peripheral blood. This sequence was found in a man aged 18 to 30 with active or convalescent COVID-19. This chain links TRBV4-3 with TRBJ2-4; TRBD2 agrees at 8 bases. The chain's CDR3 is CASSQGHREGGNIQYF. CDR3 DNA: TGCGCCAGCAGCCAAGGACACCGGGAGGGAGGAAACATTCAGTACTTC.